This passage covers 15 T cell receptor beta chains from one sample sequenced in a study of blood T cell repertoires in COVID-19. The data were produced by immunoSEQ multiplex PCR, yet TCRdb's version contains in-frame clones alone and is incomplete. The sample lists approximately 200,000 clones, roughly 84% seen once, with roughly 6.9% in the top ten. The sample was PBMCs or T cells enriched from blood (not recorded which). The receptors were sampled from a man in his forties or fifties who had recovered from COVID-19.

The chain couples TRBV3-1 (or the pseudogene TRBV3-2) to TRBJ1-2; D is ambiguous. Germline loops: CDR1 LGHDT, CDR2 YNNKEL (reference sequence). CDR3 length: 12 residues. The V and J ends lost 3 bases and 6 bases respectively, with 8 bases between them. CDR3 region: CASSHTRNGYTF. CDR3 DNA: TGTGCCAGCAGCCATACACGTAATGGCTACACCTTC.

The rearrangement joins TRBV7-8 to TRBJ2-1, with D unclear. The CDR3 has 14 residues. V was pared by 5 bases and J by 3 bases, with 11 bases between. Germline V gene lookup returns CDR1 SGHVS and CDR2 FQNEAQ. CDR3 in amino acids: CASSRDSVYNEQFF. The DNA of the CDR3 is TGTGCCAGCAGCCGAGACTCGGTCTACAATGAGCAGTTCTTC.

This chain links TRBV30 with TRBJ1-1, with D possibly being TRBD1 (5 bases). The CDR3 length is 13 residues. Trimming cost V 4 bases and J 10 bases, with 19 bases left between them. The V gene's germline CDR1 is GTSNPN and CDR2 SVGIG (reference sequence). The CDR3 sequence is CAWTRVAGLGAFF. In DNA, the CDR3 is TGTGCCTGGACCCGCGTGGCAGGGCTTGGAGCTTTCTTT.

The chain carries TRBV5-8 and TRBJ1-1; perhaps TRBD1 as D (5 bases). The CDR3 has 11 amino acids. CDR1 and CDR2 from the germline V gene are SGHTS and YDEGEE. Trimming stripped 4 bases from V and 8 bases from J, with 9 bases between. CDR3 sequence: CASSRGQEAFF. CDR3 DNA: TGTGCCAGCAGCCGTGGACAAGAAGCTTTCTTT.

The sample holds many counts of this clone. The chain joins TRBV4-3 to TRBJ1-6; TRBD1 aligns across 11 bases. CDR1 is LGHNA and CDR2 is YSLEER in the germline V gene. V shed 2 bases and J 9 bases; nucleotides not matched to a gene: 3. The CDR3 is 15 amino acids. The CDR3: CASSQTGTGGSPLHF. The DNA for the CDR3 is TGCGCCAGCAGCCAAACCGGGACAGGGGGTTCACCCCTCCACTTT.

This clone was recorded a few times. This CDR3 reads CASSLIMGDSPLHF. As DNA, the CDR3 is TGTGCCAGCAGCCTTATTATGGGCGATTCACCCCTCCACTTT. The chain has TRBV6-6 and TRBJ1-6; D unresolved. Germline V gives CDR1 MNHNY, CDR2 SVGAGI (reference sequence). The CDR3 is 14 residues long. Trimming removed 6 bases at V and 8 bases at J, with 14 bases between.

Here the CDR3 reads CSVPPGQGTYGYTF. DNA for the CDR3: TGCAGCGTACCACCGGGACAGGGAACTTACGGCTACACCTTC. This chain links TRBV29-1 with TRBJ1-2; 9 bases align to TRBD1. This CDR3 is built from 14 residues. In germline, CDR1 is SQVTM, CDR2 ANQGSEA. The V segment lost 6 bases and the J segment 8 bases; nucleotides outside the gene matches: 13.

V is TRBV3-1 (or the pseudogene TRBV3-2) and J is TRBJ2-1, with 8 nucleotides matching TRBD1. V shed 5 bases, J shed 0 bases, and the junction held 3 bases outside the gene matches. The CDR3 consists of 15 residues. The germline V gene has CDR1 LGHDT and CDR2 YNNKEL (reference sequence). The CDR3 here is CASSRTGSSYNEQFF. CDR3 in DNA: TGTGCCAGCAGCAGGACAGGGAGCTCCTACAATGAGCAGTTCTTC.

V usage is TRBV12-5 and J usage is TRBJ1-2; 7 nucleotides agree with TRBD1. J gave up 0 bases and V 1 base, and 5 bases lay outside the gene matches. Germline V gene lookup returns CDR1 LGHNT and CDR2 FRNRAP. This CDR3 comprises 16 residues. This CDR3 is CASGLEYRGANYGYTF. The CDR3, as DNA: TGTGCTAGTGGTTTGGAATACAGGGGAGCTAACTATGGCTACACCTTC.

The CDR3 reads CASSEWTVSPHGYTF. As DNA, the CDR3 is TGTGCCAGCAGTGAATGGACAGTATCTCCCCATGGCTACACCTTC. The V gene is TRBV2, the J gene TRBJ1-2; D might be TRBD1 (6 bases). The germline V gene has CDR1 SNHLY and CDR2 FYNNEI. The CDR3 runs 15 residues. Trimming stripped 2 bases from V and 6 bases from J, with 16 bases between.

The gene calls are TRBV5-4 and TRBJ2-3, with a tentative D call TRBD2 (6 bases). Germline V gene data show CDR1 as SGHNT and CDR2 as YYREEE (reference sequence). The CDR3 consists of 15 residues. Trimming shortened V by 4 bases and J by 0 bases, and 12 bases separated the two germline ends. CDR3 coding DNA: TGTGCCAGCAGCCCGCCGGGACTGAGCACAGATACGCAGTATTTT. As protein: CASSPPGLSTDTQYF.

This clone was counted once. The chain recombines TRBV5-4 with TRBJ2-7; 9 nucleotides align to TRBD1. This CDR3 region has 17 residues. V dropped 4 bases and J dropped 6; count of bases not matched to a gene: 17. From germline, CDR1 is SGHNT and CDR2 YYREEE (reference sequence). CDR3 protein: CASSRTVTGGASAEQYF. The DNA for the CDR3 is TGTGCCAGCAGCCGAACGGTTACAGGGGGCGCTAGCGCCGAGCAGTACTTC.

V gene TRBV5-1 combines with J gene TRBJ1-2; tentative D call: TRBD1 (5 bases). Trimming pared 7 bases from V and 5 bases from J, leaving 15 bases between. This CDR3 has 13 amino acids. Germline CDR1 is SGHRS and CDR2 is YFSETQ. This CDR3 is CASGNRDSYGYTF. CDR3 nucleotide sequence: TGCGCCAGCGGAAACCGTGACAGTTATGGCTACACCTTC. Full variable domain (remainder filled in from reference TRBV5-1 and TRBJ1-2): KAGVTQTPRYLIKTRGQQVTLSCSPISGHRSVSWYQQTPGQGLQFLFEYFSETQRNKGNFPGRFSGRQFSNSRSEMNVSTLELGDSALYLCASGNRDSYGYTFGSGTRLTVV.

This clone was detected only once. This chain links TRBV27 with TRBJ1-5; D not certain. V was cut by 5 bases and J by 3 bases, with 14 bases left in between. CDR1 is MNHEY, CDR2 SMNVEV, per germline (reference sequence). The CDR3 covers 15 residues. The CDR3 loop reads CASSKTDNFNQPQHF. The CDR3 DNA sequence: TGTGCCAGCAGTAAGACTGATAACTTCAATCAGCCCCAGCATTTT.

This clone was counted a single time. V gene TRBV4-2 combines with J gene TRBJ1-2; the match to TRBD1 covers 9 bases. V gave up 1 base and J gave up 6 bases; unmatched junction bases: 6. This CDR3 contains 15 residues. Germline CDR1 and CDR2: LGHNA and YNFKEQ. CDR3 DNA: TGTGCCAGCAGCCAAGGCTTACAGGGGGCGGATGGCTACACCTTC. Its translation is CASSQGLQGADGYTF.